One sample yielded the 8 T cell receptor beta chains listed below, sequenced in a study of blood T cell repertoires in COVID-19. The repertoire was sequenced with immunoSEQ multiplex PCR; TCRdb's copy has only in-frame clones and lacks some. The sample carries tens of thousands of clones, about 83% recorded once. Sequencing was done on a sample of peripheral blood. These TCRs come from an older man with acute or convalescent COVID-19.

This clone was recorded a few times. This chain links TRBV6-5 with TRBJ2-2, with 11 bases aligning to TRBD2. Germline CDR1 MNHEY, CDR2 SVGAGI. V trimming: 5 bases; J trimming: 6 bases; junction bases outside the gene matches: 5. CDR3 length equals 15 residues. The CDR3: CASSPRLAGSGELFF. The DNA for the CDR3 is TGTGCCAGCAGTCCAAGACTAGCGGGATCCGGGGAGCTGTTTTTT.

The chain is built from TRBV12-5 and TRBJ2-3; D may be TRBD2 (7 bases). CDR3 size: 14 residues. Germline CDR1 reads LGHNT; CDR2 reads FRNRAP. V was clipped by 1 base and J by 7 bases, with 12 bases between them. In nucleotides, the CDR3 is TGTGCTAGTGGTTTGGCGGGGGGCGGGTATACGCAGTATTTT. Translating gives CASGLAGGGYTQYF.

A single count supports this clone. The V call is TRBV5-5, the J call TRBJ1-5; D unclear. The CDR3 runs to 14 residues. Germline assignment: CDR1 SGHKS and CDR2 YYEKEE (reference sequence). Trimming pared 3 bases from V and 0 bases from J, leaving 7 bases between. The CDR3 region has the DNA TGTGCCAGCAGCTCCTACGATAGCAATCAGCCCCAGCATTTT. This encodes CASSSYDSNQPQHF.

This chain connects TRBV3-1 (or the pseudogene TRBV3-2) to TRBJ2-1; a possible D gene is TRBD2 (6 bases). The germline CDR1 and CDR2 sequences are LGHDT and YNNKEL (reference sequence). The CDR3 is made up of 13 amino acids. The germline V and J ends were trimmed by 5 bases and 2 bases, with 7 bases remaining between them. CDR3 sequence reads: CASSWGAYNEQFF. The CDR3 DNA sequence: TGTGCCAGCAGCTGGGGGGCCTACAATGAGCAGTTCTTC.

The V call is TRBV5-1, the J call TRBJ2-4; 8 bases are a match to TRBD1. Germline trimming cut 0 bases from V and 1 base from J; bases unmatched to any gene: 0. Germline V gives CDR1 SGHRS, CDR2 YFSETQ. CDR3 size: 15 residues. The CDR3 spells CASSLGDRAKNIQYF. CDR3 DNA: TGCGCCAGCAGCTTGGGGGACAGGGCCAAAAACATTCAGTACTTC. The entire variable domain, with the rest obtained from reference TRBV5-1 and TRBJ2-4, is as follows: KAGVTQTPRYLIKTRGQQVTLSCSPISGHRSVSWYQQTPGQGLQFLFEYFSETQRNKGNFPGRFSGRQFSNSRSEMNVSTLELGDSALYLCASSLGDRAKNIQYFGAGTRLSVL.

The chain carries TRBV30 and TRBJ1-5; D is possibly TRBD1 (5 bases). Germline CDR1 reads GTSNPN; CDR2 reads SVGIG (reference sequence). This CDR3 region has 14 residues. With 7 bases removed from V and 0 bases from J, the gap between germline ends came to 13 bases. In DNA, the CDR3 is TGTGCCTCCTCCGCAGGGTATAGCAATCAGCCCCAGCATTTT. It encodes CASSAGYSNQPQHF.

V gene TRBV11-2 combines with J gene TRBJ2-2; 8 nucleotides match TRBD1. The CDR3 contains 16 residues. Germline CDR1 reads SGHAT; CDR2 reads FQNNGV. The junction had 10 bases not matched to a gene; V was cut back by 4 bases and J by 6 bases. The CDR3 DNA reads TGTGCCAGCAGCTCGAGGGCTGACAGGGGTGCCGGGGAGCTGTTTTTT. The encoded protein is CASSSRADRGAGELFF.

This sequence joins TRBV5-1 and TRBJ2-5; 9 positions match TRBD1. The germline V gene has CDR1 SGHRS and CDR2 YFSETQ. J lost 1 base, V lost 1 base, and 5 bases had no gene match. This CDR3 is built from 16 residues. The CDR3 region is CASSLLGTGPQETQYF. The CDR3 DNA follows: TGCGCCAGCAGCTTGCTGGGGACAGGGCCCCAAGAGACCCAGTACTTC.